This T cell receptor (beta chain) was found in a study of CD8 T cells in Susac syndrome. As for the study in general: Among the Susac syndrome patients sequenced, 5 or 6 had active disease and fewer than 10 were in remission.

When the RNA was reverse transcribed, random hexamers were used with an input of about 0.5 to 1 ug. TCRdb reanalysed the immunoSEQ multiplex PCR reads using MiXCR and keeps one entry per CDR3 protein. The sample includes some 180,000 distinct CDR3 sequences, roughly 94% of them seen just once. The junction had 11 bases not matched to a gene; V was cut back by 3 bases and J by 3 bases. The CDR3 runs 16 residues. CDR1 and CDR2 (germline): SEHNR, FQNEAQ (reference sequence). Study outcomes and limitations: In Susac patients, clonal expansion was not detected in CD4+ cells.

Purification of the CD8+ and CD4+ T cells relied on negative isolation, and TEMRA cells underwent FACS enrichment. About this clonotype itself: Its antigen is unknown.

The chain employs TRBV7-9 and TRBJ2-7, with 7 positions matching TRBD1. The sequence was obtained from a human donor with Susac syndrome. Sequenced input: CD4+ T cells from PBMCs. For the CDR3, the DNA is TGTGCCAGCAGCTTGAGGGGGCCCCAATCCTACTACGAGCAGTACTTC. Translating it yields CASSLRGPQSYYEQYF. Filled out from reference TRBV7-9 and TRBJ2-7, the complete variable domain reads DTGVSQNPRHKITKRGQNVTFRCDPISEHNRLYWYRQTLGQGPEFLTYFQNEAQLEKSRLLSDRFSAERPKGSFSTLEIQRTEQGDSAMYLCASSLRGPQSYYEQYFGPGTRLTVT.